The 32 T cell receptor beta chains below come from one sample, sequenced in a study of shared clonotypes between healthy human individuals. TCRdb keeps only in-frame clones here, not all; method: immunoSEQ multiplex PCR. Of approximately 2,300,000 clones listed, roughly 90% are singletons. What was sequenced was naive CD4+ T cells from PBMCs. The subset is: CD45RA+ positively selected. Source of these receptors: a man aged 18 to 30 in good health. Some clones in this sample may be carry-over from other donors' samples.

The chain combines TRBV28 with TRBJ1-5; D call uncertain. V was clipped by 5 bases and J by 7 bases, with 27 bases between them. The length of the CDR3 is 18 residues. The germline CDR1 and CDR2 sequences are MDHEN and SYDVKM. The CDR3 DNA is TGTGCCAGCAGTAACTCAGCTAGGGTACACCCTTTGGGGCAGCCCCAGCATTTT. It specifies CASSNSARVHPLGQPQHF.

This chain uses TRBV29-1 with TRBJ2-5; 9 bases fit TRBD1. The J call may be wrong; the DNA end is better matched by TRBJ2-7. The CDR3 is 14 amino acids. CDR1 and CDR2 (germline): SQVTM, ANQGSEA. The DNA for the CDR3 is TGCAGCGTTAGACGACAGGGGGTCTCTCCCGAGCAGTACTTC. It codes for CSVRRQGVSPEQYF.

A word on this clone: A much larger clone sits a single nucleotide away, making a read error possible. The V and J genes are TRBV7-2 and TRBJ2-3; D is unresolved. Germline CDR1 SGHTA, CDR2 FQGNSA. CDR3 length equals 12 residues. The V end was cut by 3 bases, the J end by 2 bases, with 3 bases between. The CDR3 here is CASSFDTDTQYF. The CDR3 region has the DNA TGTGCCAGCAGCTTCGACACAGATACGCAGTATTTT.

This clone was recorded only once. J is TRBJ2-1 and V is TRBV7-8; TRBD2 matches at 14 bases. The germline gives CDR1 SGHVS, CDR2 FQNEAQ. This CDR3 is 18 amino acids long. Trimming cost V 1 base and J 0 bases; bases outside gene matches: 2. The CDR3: CASSLGGTSGSSYNEQFF. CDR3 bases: TGTGCCAGCAGCTTAGGGGGGACTAGCGGGAGCTCCTACAATGAGCAGTTCTTC.

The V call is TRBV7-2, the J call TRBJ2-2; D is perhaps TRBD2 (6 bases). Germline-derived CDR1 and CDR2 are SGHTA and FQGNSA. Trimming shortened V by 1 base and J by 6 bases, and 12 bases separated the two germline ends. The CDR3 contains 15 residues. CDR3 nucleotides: TGTGCCAGCAGCTTAGTGGGGACTGGGCCCGGGGAGCTGTTTTTT. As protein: CASSLVGTGPGELFF.

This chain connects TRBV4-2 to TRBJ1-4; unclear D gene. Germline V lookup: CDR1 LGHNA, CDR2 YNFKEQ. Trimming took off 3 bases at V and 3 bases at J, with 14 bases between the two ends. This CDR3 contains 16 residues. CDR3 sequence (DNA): TGTGCCAGCAGCCAGGCGGGCGTTGTCCCTAATGAAAAACTGTTTTTT. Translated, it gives CASSQAGVVPNEKLFF.

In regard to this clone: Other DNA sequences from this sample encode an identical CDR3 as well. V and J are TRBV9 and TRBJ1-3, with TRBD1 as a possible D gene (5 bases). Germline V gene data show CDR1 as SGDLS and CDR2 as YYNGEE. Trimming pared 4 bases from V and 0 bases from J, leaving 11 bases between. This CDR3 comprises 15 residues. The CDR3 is CASSPGQHSGNTIYF. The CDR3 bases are TGTGCCAGCAGCCCGGGGCAGCACTCTGGAAACACCATATATTTT. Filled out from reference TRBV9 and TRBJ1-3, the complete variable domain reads DSGVTQTPKHLITATGQRVTLRCSPRSGDLSVYWYQQSLDQGLQFLIQYYNGEERAKGNILERFSAQQFPDLHSELNLSSLELGDSALYFCASSPGQHSGNTIYFGEGSWLTVV.

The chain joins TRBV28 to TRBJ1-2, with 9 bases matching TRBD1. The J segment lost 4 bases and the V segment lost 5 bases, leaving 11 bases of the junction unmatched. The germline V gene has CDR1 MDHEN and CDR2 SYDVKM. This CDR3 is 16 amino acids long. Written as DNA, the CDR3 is TGTGCCAGCAGTCCATTAAGGGGACAGGGTCCCTATGGCTACACCTTC. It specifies CASSPLRGQGPYGYTF.

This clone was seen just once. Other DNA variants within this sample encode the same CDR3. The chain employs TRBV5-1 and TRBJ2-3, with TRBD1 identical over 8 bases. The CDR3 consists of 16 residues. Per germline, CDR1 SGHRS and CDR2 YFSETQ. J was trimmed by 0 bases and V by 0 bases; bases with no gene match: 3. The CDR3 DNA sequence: TGCGCCAGCAGCTTGGGTGGGACAGGAAGCACAGATACGCAGTATTTT. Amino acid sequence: CASSLGGTGSTDTQYF.

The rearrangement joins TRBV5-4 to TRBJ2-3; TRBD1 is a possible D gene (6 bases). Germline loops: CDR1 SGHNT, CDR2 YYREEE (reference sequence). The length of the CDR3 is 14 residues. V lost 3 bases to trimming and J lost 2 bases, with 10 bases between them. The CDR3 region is CASSSGQNTDTQYF. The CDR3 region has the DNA TGTGCCAGCAGCTCGGGACAAAACACAGATACGCAGTATTTT.

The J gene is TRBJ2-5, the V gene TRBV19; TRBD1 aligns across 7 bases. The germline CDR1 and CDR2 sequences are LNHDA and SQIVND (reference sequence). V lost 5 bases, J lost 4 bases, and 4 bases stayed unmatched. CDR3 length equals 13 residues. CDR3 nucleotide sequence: TGTGCCAGTAGTGCGAACAGGGGAGAGACCCAGTACTTC. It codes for CASSANRGETQYF.

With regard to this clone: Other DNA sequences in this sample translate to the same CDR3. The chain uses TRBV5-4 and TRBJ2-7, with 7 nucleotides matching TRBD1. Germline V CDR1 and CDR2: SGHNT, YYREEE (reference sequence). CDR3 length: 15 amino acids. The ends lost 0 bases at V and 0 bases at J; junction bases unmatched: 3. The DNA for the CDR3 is TGTGCCAGCAGCTTGGGGAGACAGGGCTCCTACGAGCAGTACTTC. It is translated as CASSLGRQGSYEQYF.

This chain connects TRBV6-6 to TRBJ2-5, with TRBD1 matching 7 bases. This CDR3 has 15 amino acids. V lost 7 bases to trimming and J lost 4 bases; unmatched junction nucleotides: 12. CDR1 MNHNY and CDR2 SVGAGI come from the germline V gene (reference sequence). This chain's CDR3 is CASTPKTGLVETQYF. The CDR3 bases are TGTGCCAGCACCCCGAAGACAGGGTTGGTAGAGACCCAGTACTTC.

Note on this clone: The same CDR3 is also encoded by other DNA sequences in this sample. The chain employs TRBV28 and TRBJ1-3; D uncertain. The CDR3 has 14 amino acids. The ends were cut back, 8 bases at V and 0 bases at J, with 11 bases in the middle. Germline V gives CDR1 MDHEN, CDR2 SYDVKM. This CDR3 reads CASGDGDSGNTIYF. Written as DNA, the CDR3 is TGTGCCAGCGGTGACGGCGACTCTGGAAACACCATATATTTT.

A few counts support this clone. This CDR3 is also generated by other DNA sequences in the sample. Here the CDR3 reads CASSLEGGNTEAFF. CDR3 in DNA: TGCGCCAGCAGCTTGGAAGGGGGGAACACTGAAGCTTTCTTT. V usage is TRBV5-1 and J usage is TRBJ1-1; TRBD1 might be the D (6 bases). The CDR3 is 14 residues long. V was pared by 0 bases and J by 1 base, with 7 bases between. From germline, CDR1 is SGHRS and CDR2 YFSETQ. The full variable domain, completed using reference TRBV5-1 and TRBJ1-1, is KAGVTQTPRYLIKTRGQQVTLSCSPISGHRSVSWYQQTPGQGLQFLFEYFSETQRNKGNFPGRFSGRQFSNSRSEMNVSTLELGDSALYLCASSLEGGNTEAFFGQGTRLTVV.

CDR3 DNA sequence: TGTGCCAGCAGTGGGGACAGGACTAACTATGGCTACACCTTC. Translated, it gives CASSGDRTNYGYTF. This chain joins TRBV27 and TRBJ1-2; 8 bases agree with TRBD1. With 5 bases clipped from V and 0 bases from J, the junction kept 2 bases outside the gene matches. In germline, CDR1 is MNHEY, CDR2 SMNVEV (reference sequence). This CDR3 spans 14 amino acids.

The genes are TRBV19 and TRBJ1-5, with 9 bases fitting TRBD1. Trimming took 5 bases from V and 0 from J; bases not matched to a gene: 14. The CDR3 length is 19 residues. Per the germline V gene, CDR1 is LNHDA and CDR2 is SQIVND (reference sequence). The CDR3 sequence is CASSHGWDRERYSNQPQHF. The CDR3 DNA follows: TGTGCCAGTAGTCACGGTTGGGACAGGGAAAGATATAGCAATCAGCCCCAGCATTTT.

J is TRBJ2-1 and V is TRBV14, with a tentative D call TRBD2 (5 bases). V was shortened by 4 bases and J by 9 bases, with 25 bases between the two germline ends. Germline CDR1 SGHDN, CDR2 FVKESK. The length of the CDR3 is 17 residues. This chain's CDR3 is CASSPYLAQWEPAEQFF. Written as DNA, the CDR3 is TGTGCCAGCAGCCCCTACCTGGCGCAGTGGGAGCCGGCTGAGCAGTTCTTC.

The CDR3 nucleotides read TGTGCCAGCAGTTTATTGACCGAGCAGTACTTC. Encoded protein: CASSLLTEQYF. This chain joins TRBV28 and TRBJ2-7, with no clear D. Deletions cut 1 base from V and 6 bases from J, with 4 bases between. The V gene's germline CDR1 is MDHEN and CDR2 SYDVKM. The CDR3 spans 11 residues.

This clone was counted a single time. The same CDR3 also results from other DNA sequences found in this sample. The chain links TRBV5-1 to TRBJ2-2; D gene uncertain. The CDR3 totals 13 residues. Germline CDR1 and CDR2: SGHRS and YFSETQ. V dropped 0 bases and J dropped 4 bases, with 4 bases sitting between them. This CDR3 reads CASSLEFTGELFF. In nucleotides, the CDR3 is TGCGCCAGCAGCTTGGAGTTCACCGGGGAGCTGTTTTTT.

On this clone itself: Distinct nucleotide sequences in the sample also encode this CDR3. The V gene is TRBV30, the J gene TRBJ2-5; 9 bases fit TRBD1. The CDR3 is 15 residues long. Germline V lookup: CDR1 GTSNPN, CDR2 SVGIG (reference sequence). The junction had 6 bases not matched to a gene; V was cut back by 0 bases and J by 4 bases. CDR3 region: CAWSVPYRGRETQYF. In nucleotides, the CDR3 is TGTGCCTGGAGTGTACCTTACAGGGGGCGAGAGACCCAGTACTTC.

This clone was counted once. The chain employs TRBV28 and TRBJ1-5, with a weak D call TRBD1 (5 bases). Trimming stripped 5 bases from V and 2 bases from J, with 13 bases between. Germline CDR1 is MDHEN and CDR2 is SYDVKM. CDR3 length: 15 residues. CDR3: CASSMLTGGNQPQHF. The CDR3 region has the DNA TGTGCCAGCAGTATGCTGACGGGGGGCAATCAGCCCCAGCATTTT. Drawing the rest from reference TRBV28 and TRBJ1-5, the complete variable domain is DVKVTQSSRYLVKRTGEKVFLECVQDMDHENMFWYRQDPGLGLRLIYFSYDVKMKEKGDIPEGYSVSREKKERFSLILESASTNQTSMYLCASSMLTGGNQPQHFGDGTRLSIL.

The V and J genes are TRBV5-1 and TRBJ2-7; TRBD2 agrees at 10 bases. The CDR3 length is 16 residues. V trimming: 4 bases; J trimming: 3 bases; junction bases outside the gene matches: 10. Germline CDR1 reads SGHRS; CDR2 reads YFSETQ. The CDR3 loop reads CASSPQGAGGHYEQYF. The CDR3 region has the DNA TGCGCCAGCAGCCCCCAGGGAGCGGGAGGGCACTACGAGCAGTACTTC.

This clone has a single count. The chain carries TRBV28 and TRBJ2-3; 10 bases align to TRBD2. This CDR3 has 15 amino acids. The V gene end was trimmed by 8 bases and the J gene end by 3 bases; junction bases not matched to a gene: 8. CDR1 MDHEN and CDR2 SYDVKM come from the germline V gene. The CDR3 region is CASRQAGGGTDTQYF. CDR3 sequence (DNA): TGTGCCAGCCGGCAAGCGGGAGGGGGGACAGATACGCAGTATTTT.

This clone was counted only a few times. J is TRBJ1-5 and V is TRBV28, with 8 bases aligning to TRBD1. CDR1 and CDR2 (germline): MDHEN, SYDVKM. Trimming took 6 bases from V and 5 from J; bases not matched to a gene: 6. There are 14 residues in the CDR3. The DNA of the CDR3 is TGTGCCAGCAGACTACAGGGGGGCGATCAGCCCCAGCATTTT. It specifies CASRLQGGDQPQHF.

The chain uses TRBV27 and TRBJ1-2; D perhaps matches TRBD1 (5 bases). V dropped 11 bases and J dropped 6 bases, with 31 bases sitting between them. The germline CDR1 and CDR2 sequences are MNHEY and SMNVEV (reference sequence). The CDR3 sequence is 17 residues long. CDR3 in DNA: TGTGCCGTCAGGGCCCGAAATACAGTTTACGGCTACAATGGCTACACCTTC. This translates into CAVRARNTVYGYNGYTF.

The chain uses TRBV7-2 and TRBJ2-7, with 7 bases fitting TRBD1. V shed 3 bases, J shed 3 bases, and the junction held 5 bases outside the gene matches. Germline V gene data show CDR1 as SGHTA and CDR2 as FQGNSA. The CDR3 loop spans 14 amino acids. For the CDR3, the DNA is TGTGCCAGCAGCTTGGGGACAGCCAACTACGAGCAGTACTTC. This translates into CASSLGTANYEQYF.

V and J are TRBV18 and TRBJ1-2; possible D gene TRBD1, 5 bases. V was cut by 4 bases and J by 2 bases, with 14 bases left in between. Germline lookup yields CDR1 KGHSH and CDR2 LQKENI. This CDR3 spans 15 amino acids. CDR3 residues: CASSLSLDNNYGYTF. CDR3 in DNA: TGTGCCAGCTCACTCTCTTTGGACAACAACTATGGCTACACCTTC.

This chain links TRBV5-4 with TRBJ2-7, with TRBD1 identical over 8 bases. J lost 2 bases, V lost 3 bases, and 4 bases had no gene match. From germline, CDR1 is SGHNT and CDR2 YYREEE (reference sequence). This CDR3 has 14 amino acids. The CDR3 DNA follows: TGTGCCAGCAGCTGGGGACAGGAGACCTACGAGCAGTACTTC. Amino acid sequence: CASSWGQETYEQYF.

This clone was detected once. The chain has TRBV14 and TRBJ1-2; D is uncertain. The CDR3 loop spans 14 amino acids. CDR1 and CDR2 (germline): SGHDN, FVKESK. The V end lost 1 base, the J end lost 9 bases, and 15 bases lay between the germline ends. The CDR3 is CASSQAIGYPRYTF. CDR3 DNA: TGTGCCAGCAGCCAAGCCATCGGATATCCCCGCTACACCTTC.

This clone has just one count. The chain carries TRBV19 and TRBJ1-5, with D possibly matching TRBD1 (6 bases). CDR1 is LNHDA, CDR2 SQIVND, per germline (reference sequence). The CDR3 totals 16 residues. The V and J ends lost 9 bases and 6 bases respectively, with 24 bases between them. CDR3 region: CASALLYRGQGQPQHF. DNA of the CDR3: TGTGCCAGCGCATTACTATATCGGGGGCAGGGTCAGCCCCAGCATTTT.

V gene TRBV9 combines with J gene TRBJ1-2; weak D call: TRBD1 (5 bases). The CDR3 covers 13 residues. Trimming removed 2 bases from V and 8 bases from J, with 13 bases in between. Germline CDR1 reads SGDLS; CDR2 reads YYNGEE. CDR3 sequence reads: CASSVPGRDGYTF. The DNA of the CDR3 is TGTGCCAGCAGCGTTCCGGGGCGTGACGGCTACACCTTC.